This TCR beta chain emerged from a study of T cell responses to AZD1222 COVID-19 vaccine. Broader study findings: It was only a handful of AZD1222 recipients who were seropositive at baseline. Reportedly, close to half of spike-specific TCRs are directed against unmutated variant regions.

The germline gives CDR1 SGHRS, CDR2 YFSETQ. V lost 7 bases, J lost 6 bases, and 15 bases lay in between. This CDR3 comprises 13 residues. On this clone: Its cognate antigen is unknown.

Method: immunoSEQ multiplex PCR; TCRdb's copy keeps in-frame clones and lacks some. The sample includes about 200,000 clones, 85% to 95% of them seen just once. Source: peripheral blood, taken on day 0 of MenACWY control vaccination. The gene calls are TRBV5-1 and TRBJ2-3; D is possibly TRBD2 (6 bases). This TCR was recovered from an adult in good health. CDR3 nucleotides: TGCGCCAGCGCCGGGGGTCCTAGGGATACGCAGTATTTT. It is translated as CASAGGPRDTQYF.